This TCR beta chain was obtained from a study of stem cell transplantation in POMP-related autoinflammatory disease. Turning to the study itself: Neutrophil and platelet engraftment from the graft donor was 100% through one year after transplant.

V was clipped by 1 base and J by 7 bases, with 16 bases between them. Germline V gene data show CDR1 as LGHDT and CDR2 as YNNKEL (reference sequence). The CDR3 length is 15 residues. Study results and limitations: A trend toward lower repertoire diversity and greater clonality appeared in every analyzed T-cell subset of PRAID patients.

Turning to this clone: No antigen is known for it.

TCRdb's table, derived via immunoSEQ multiplex PCR, lists solely in-frame clones and lacks some. This table has more than 8,500 clones, about 85% appearing once. This sequence joins TRBV3-1 (or the pseudogene TRBV3-2) and TRBJ1-2, with a possible D match to TRBD1 (5 bases). This specimen consisted of CD4+ T cells from PBMCs, obtained after stem cell transplantation. The sequence was obtained from a human patient with POMP-related autoinflammation and immune dysregulation (PRAID). Some T cells may have come from the graft donor. DNA of the CDR3: TGTGCCAGCAGCCAAGTAGTCCGGGGGAAGGGTGGCTACACCTTC. Amino acids: CASSQVVRGKGGYTF.